Only a few counts were recorded for the clone carrying this T cell receptor beta chain. The V end was cut by 2 bases, the J end by 10 bases, with 6 bases between. CDR1 ENHRY and CDR2 SYGVKD come from the germline V gene. CDR3 length equals 12 residues. As processed by the authors: Quantification of nucleated cells was approximated via reference gene primer amplification. Some clones are missing from TCRdb's copy, which holds only in-frame ones; the method was immunoSEQ multiplex PCR. That table furnishes V, J and clone size, whereas the DNA furnished D and trimming. The repertoire has more than 150,000 clones, 88% of them found once; the top ten carry 2% to 2.5%. This sample is drawn from a study of blood T cell repertoires in COVID-19. Across the whole study: From T cells, B-cell-depleted T cells, or PBMCs came the material, which was cDNA or gDNA.

Sequencing used peripheral blood. The TCR originated in a man in his 70s with active or convalescent COVID-19. The rearrangement uses TRBV10-3 and TRBJ1-6; D is perhaps TRBD1 (6 bases). The DNA for the CDR3 is TGTGCCATCAGTGAGACAGGGTCACCCCTCCACTTT. This encodes CAISETGSPLHF.